The 3 T cell receptor beta chains in this list originate from one sample, sequenced in a study of blood T cell repertoires in COVID-19. Generated by immunoSEQ multiplex PCR, the TCRdb table keeps only in-frame clones and is missing some. The sample holds fewer than 300,000 clones, 80% to 90% seen once. Sequenced: PBMCs or T cells enriched from blood (not recorded which). These receptors were obtained from a woman aged 25 to 39 who had recovered from COVID-19.

The chain couples TRBV5-1 to TRBJ2-6; D is possibly TRBD1 (5 bases). Deletions cut 4 bases from V and 0 bases from J, with 14 bases between. CDR3 length equals 17 residues. From germline, CDR1 is SGHRS and CDR2 YFSETQ. DNA for the CDR3: TGCGCCAGCAGCCCCAGGGCACACCCCTCTGGGGCCAACGTCCTGACTTTC. It codes for CASSPRAHPSGANVLTF.

J is TRBJ1-3 and V is TRBV7-2; D is uncertain. The CDR3 has 15 residues. Germline V gives CDR1 SGHTA, CDR2 FQGNSA. V lost 5 bases, J lost 0 bases, and 11 bases lay in between. CDR3: CASSPGGSSGNTIYF. For the CDR3, the DNA is TGTGCCAGCAGCCCCGGAGGGAGCTCTGGAAACACCATATATTTT.

V gene TRBV6-2 or TRBV6-3 combines with J gene TRBJ1-2; 10 bases are shared with TRBD1. J gave up 8 bases and V 6 bases, and 12 bases lay outside the gene matches. This CDR3 comprises 15 residues. Germline CDR1 and CDR2: MNHEY and SVGEGT. The CDR3: CASSHRVGTGEGYTF. CDR3 in DNA: TGTGCCAGCAGCCACCGTGTCGGGACAGGGGAAGGCTACACCTTC.